This T cell receptor (beta chain) was identified during a study of cytomegalovirus exposure and HLA in healthy donors. In the PCR, 60 Vbeta and 13 Jbeta primers were used. Profiling relied on immunoSEQ multiplex PCR, and the TCRdb table lists in-frame clones only, not all of them. The table records 270,000 or so clones, about 90% of them present only once. Germline CDR1 reads SGDLS; CDR2 reads YYNGEE. There are 16 residues in the CDR3. Trimming stripped 1 base from V and 9 bases from J, with 20 bases between. At sampling all donors were nominally healthy, likely with unrecorded immune exposures. This receptor was identified in a girl aged 2-10 years in good health and CMV-seronegative. The rearrangement joins TRBV9 to TRBJ2-1; D is possibly TRBD1 (5 bases). Sequenced input: PBMCs. CDR3 nucleotides: TGTGCCAGCAGCGTAAACTGGCTAGGGGCCCCGGGTGAGCAGTTCTTC. Translating it yields CASSVNWLGAPGEQFF.